This entry describes one T cell receptor beta chain. The antigen is unknown. Primers included in the PCR were 60 Vbeta and 13 Jbeta primers. The data were produced by immunoSEQ multiplex PCR, yet TCRdb's version contains in-frame clones alone and is incomplete. The sample has about 160,000 clones; around 88% are singletons. This sample was taken from a study of cytomegalovirus exposure and HLA in healthy donors. Overall study results and limits: Analysis was performed later, and it showed HLA-associated TCR beta chains to be more clonally expanded than equally common others. A reported reduction in N-insertions relative to the approximately 640-donor mean was seen in an Asian-associated ancestry cluster in a later analysis. Based on reports, TCR beta sequences accurately predicted HLA-A and HLA-B alleles for most subjects.

CDR1 and CDR2 (germline): SQVTM, ANQGSEA. V trimming: 4 bases; J trimming: 5 bases; junction bases outside the gene matches: 4. This CDR3 is 12 amino acids long. The TCR comes from a woman aged 18 to 35 in good health and CMV-seronegative. The material sequenced was PBMCs. V usage is TRBV29-1 and J usage is TRBJ2-5, with 7 nucleotides matching TRBD2. CDR3 DNA: TGCAGCGTTGCCCTCGGGGGGGAGACCCAGTACTTC. Its protein is CSVALGGETQYF.